Listed below are T cell receptor beta chains from one sample, sequenced in a study of T cell repertoires in cytomegalovirus infection. MiXCR was run by TCRdb on the reads, yielding one entry per CDR3 protein. Counted here are roughly 140,000 distinct CDR3 sequences, around 22% occurring once; the ten biggest clones make up around 9.9%. The sequenced sample was PBMCs. The receptor set was obtained from a human donor in good health (CMV status not recorded). Some clones in this sample may be carry-over from other donors' samples. The CDR3 runs from the conserved cysteine through the conserved F or W.

V	J	CDR3
TRBV19	TRBJ2-7	CASKPTETSGSYEQYF
TRBV29-1	TRBJ1-2	CSVDNRENYGYTF
TRBV7-2	TRBJ2-5	CASSPLAGAETQYF
TRBV2	TRBJ1-5	CASSSQGGLSNQPQHF
TRBV28	TRBJ1-3	CASSGQAFSGNTIYF
TRBV7-8	TRBJ2-3	CASSLGDVTDTQYF
TRBV7-6	TRBJ1-4	CASSLSKDSLHEKLFF
TRBV11-2	TRBJ1-1	CASSIGGGTEAFF
TRBV6-1	TRBJ1-6	CATRRQGNSPLHF
TRBV20-1	TRBJ2-7	CSARDPRGTYEQYF
TRBV11-3	TRBJ1-4	CASSLRTGLVGFEKLFF
TRBV7-2	TRBJ1-6	CASSSDRGLISSYNSPLHF
TRBV7-9	TRBJ1-5	CASSHRNQPQHF
TRBV5-1	TRBJ2-3	CASSPAGGGLEDTQYF
TRBV28	TRBJ1-2	CASRSSTLILYGYTF
TRBV28	TRBJ1-1	CASIIGGQMNTEAFF
TRBV5-6	TRBJ1-2	CASSLVGGQGAPTYGYTF
TRBV7-2	TRBJ1-4	CASSRRQGLNEKLFF
TRBV7-2	TRBJ2-6	CASSLVSGLGGANVLTF
TRBV5-1	TRBJ1-2	CASTTGTDYGYTF
TRBV28	TRBJ2-7	CASSLFSVDRGSYEQYF
TRBV28	TRBJ1-3	CASSASGGTGNTIYF
TRBV6-5	TRBJ1-1	CASGFRGTNTEAFF
TRBV20-1	TRBJ1-3	CSAVDRGQGNTIYF
TRBV5-1	TRBJ1-1	CASSLQGTITEAFF
TRBV20-1	TRBJ1-2	CSASDGWYGYTF
TRBV7-9	TRBJ2-3	CASSLEEHDTQYF
TRBV24-1	TRBJ1-5	CATRPGSGNQPQHF
TRBV12-3/TRBV12-4	TRBJ2-3	CASRSETGTHSTDTQYF
TRBV9	TRBJ1-2	CASSSTGGGYTF
TRBV7-2	TRBJ2-6	CANYRGAGANVLTF
TRBV6-5	TRBJ2-2	CASSPPAGELFF
TRBV6-5	TRBJ1-2	CASSYSSSLNNYGYTF
TRBV2	TRBJ1-3	CASSEDFGNTIYF
TRBV28	TRBJ2-7	CASSPRTGGAYEQYF
TRBV19	TRBJ2-4	CATTTGVYENILSF